This T cell receptor (beta chain) came from a study of OX40 agonist ivuxolimab in advanced cancers. The wider study: While on treatment, patients had intravenous ivuxolimab at 0.01 to 10 mg/kg every 2 weeks. Participants averaged about 60 years of age (range 23 to 79) and were 82.7% male. The study's findings and limits: Blood T cells, both CD4+ and CD8+, expanded clonally by week 6 at 0.1 to 3.0 mg/kg. Average numbers of expanded clones were greater in CD8+ T cells than in CD4+.

With respect to this clone: Its antigen is undetermined.

The assay was immunoSEQ multiplex PCR, and TCRdb's table has in-frame clones only and misses some. The sample lists under 15,000 clones, about 81% occurring once. The length of the CDR3 is 15 residues. Germline loops: CDR1 LGHNA, CDR2 YSLEER. V shed 4 bases, J shed 6 bases, and the junction held 10 bases outside the gene matches. Sequences were derived from CD4+ or CD8+ T cells sorted from blood, sampled in a trial of the OX40 agonist ivuxolimab. The gene calls are TRBV4-3 and TRBJ2-7; 9 bases fit TRBD1. This clonotype originated in an adult with an advanced solid tumor such as melanoma, head and neck, liver or kidney cancer. In nucleotides, the CDR3 is TGCGCCAGCAGCCCAAACAGGGGGCGTCTGGGCGAGCAGTACTTC. Its protein product is CASSPNRGRLGEQYF.